This T cell receptor beta chain was sequenced during a study of shared clonotypes between healthy human individuals. The method was immunoSEQ multiplex PCR; TCRdb's version includes in-frame clones alone and lacks a portion of them. This sample carries hundreds of thousands of clones, approximately 73% of them seen once, and the ten largest clones take under 2%. The CDR3 has 14 amino acids. V trimming: 6 bases; J trimming: 3 bases; junction bases outside the gene matches: 6. Germline CDR1 is MDHEN and CDR2 is SYDVKM. The receptor was derived from a woman younger than 45 in good health. Input material: memory CD4+ T cells sorted from blood. Subset described: CD45RA-negative fraction. The rearrangement links TRBV28 to TRBJ2-7; 9 positions agree with TRBD2. The CDR3 reads CASRSPSGDYEQYF. In DNA form, the CDR3 reads TGTGCCAGCAGATCCCCTAGCGGGGACTACGAGCAGTACTTC.